Listed below are T cell receptor beta chains from one sample, sequenced in a study of cytomegalovirus exposure and HLA in healthy donors. Measured with immunoSEQ multiplex PCR; TCRdb has only the in-frame clones, and not every one. In the table there are roughly 55,000 clones, about three quarters of which are singletons. Sequenced sample: PBMCs. Receptors originate from a female donor in good health and CMV-seronegative. Both conserved end residues are part of each CDR3. D genes are given only for firm matches. Clone size is shown for a subset of rows, as once, few, many or a class of expanded clone.

clone size: once
J gene: TRBJ2-7
D gene: NA
V gene: TRBV7-2
CDR3 protein: CASSLAAWEQYF
CDR3 DNA: TGTGCCAGCAGCTTAGCGGCCTGGGAGCAGTACTTC

clone size: NA
J gene: TRBJ2-7
D gene: NA
V gene: TRBV27
CDR3 protein: CASSGGESYEQYF
CDR3 DNA: TGTGCCAGCAGCGGGGGTGAATCCTACGAGCAGTACTTC

clone size: NA
J gene: TRBJ2-2
D gene: TRBD1
V gene: TRBV2
CDR3 protein: CASSDYRTGEGKNQNTGELFF
CDR3 DNA: TGTGCCAGCAGTGATTACCGGACAGGGGAGGGAAAAAACCAGAACACCGGGGAGCTGTTTTTT

clone size: NA
J gene: TRBJ1-6
D gene: NA
V gene: TRBV19
CDR3 protein: CASSIGQVTSPLHF
CDR3 DNA: TGTGCCAGTAGTATAGGGCAGGTAACTTCACCCCTCCACTTT

clone size: once
J gene: TRBJ2-5
D gene: NA
V gene: TRBV19
CDR3 protein: CASSRLGGQETQYF
CDR3 DNA: TGTGCCAGTAGTCGCCTCGGGGGCCAAGAGACCCAGTACTTC

clone size: few
J gene: TRBJ1-4
D gene: NA
V gene: TRBV6-4
CDR3 protein: CASFRATNEKLFF
CDR3 DNA: TGTGCCAGTTTCAGGGCAACTAATGAAAAACTGTTTTTT

clone size: NA
J gene: TRBJ1-3
D gene: TRBD1
V gene: TRBV6-6
CDR3 protein: CASSRTGAGNTIYF
CDR3 DNA: TGTGCCAGCAGTCGCACAGGGGCGGGAAACACCATATATTTT

clone size: few
J gene: TRBJ2-3
D gene: TRBD1
V gene: TRBV5-1
CDR3 protein: CASRQRTGGLDTQYF
CDR3 DNA: TGCGCCAGCAGGCAGAGGACAGGGGGGCTGGATACGCAGTATTTT

clone size: few
J gene: TRBJ2-3
D gene: TRBD2
V gene: TRBV19
CDR3 protein: CASNSLAGSTDTQYF
CDR3 DNA: TGTGCCAGTAATTCGCTAGCGGGAAGCACAGATACGCAGTATTTT

clone size: NA
J gene: TRBJ1-5
D gene: NA
V gene: TRBV6-1
CDR3 protein: CASSRQLYSNQPQHF
CDR3 DNA: TGTGCCAGCTCACGACAGCTCTATAGCAATCAGCCCCAGCATTTT

clone size: NA
J gene: TRBJ1-2
D gene: NA
V gene: TRBV28
CDR3 protein: CASAGGSGLSYTF
CDR3 DNA: TGTGCCAGCGCGGGGGGGTCGGGTTTGAGCTACACCTTC

clone size: NA
J gene: TRBJ1-1
D gene: NA
V gene: TRBV6-5
CDR3 protein: CASSPYVNTEAFF
CDR3 DNA: TGTGCCAGCAGCCCCTACGTTAACACTGAAGCTTTCTTT

clone size: few
J gene: TRBJ2-3
D gene: TRBD2
V gene: TRBV19
CDR3 protein: CATLASGTGDTQYF
CDR3 DNA: TGTGCCACCCTGGCTAGCGGGACCGGAGATACGCAGTATTTT

clone size: NA
J gene: TRBJ2-3
D gene: TRBD1
V gene: TRBV19
CDR3 protein: CASSEDRGNTDTQYF
CDR3 DNA: TGTGCCAGTAGTGAGGACAGGGGGAACACAGATACGCAGTATTTT

clone size: NA
J gene: TRBJ2-1
D gene: TRBD2
V gene: TRBV6-1
CDR3 protein: CASSERTSGINEQFF
CDR3 DNA: TGTGCCAGCAGTGAAAGGACTAGCGGGATAAATGAGCAGTTCTTC

clone size: few
J gene: TRBJ2-3
D gene: TRBD2
V gene: TRBV2
CDR3 protein: CASSRLAGGLADTQYF
CDR3 DNA: TGTGCCAGCAGTCGTCTAGCGGGGGGGCTGGCAGATACGCAGTATTTT

clone size: NA
J gene: TRBJ2-1
D gene: TRBD2
V gene: TRBV7-2
CDR3 protein: CASSALSGSSYNEQFF
CDR3 DNA: TGTGCCAGCAGCGCCCTTAGCGGGAGCTCCTACAATGAGCAGTTCTTC

clone size: NA
J gene: TRBJ1-5
D gene: NA
V gene: TRBV19
CDR3 protein: CASSIRGRETQPQHF
CDR3 DNA: TGTGCCAGTAGTATACGAGGGAGGGAAACTCAGCCCCAGCATTTT

clone size: NA
J gene: TRBJ2-2
D gene: NA
V gene: TRBV7-2
CDR3 protein: CASSPYSQSDFGELFF
CDR3 DNA: TGTGCCAGCAGCCCGTACTCTCAATCCGATTTTGGGGAGCTGTTTTTT

clone size: NA
J gene: TRBJ1-1
D gene: TRBD1
V gene: TRBV9
CDR3 protein: CASSLRGTANTEAFF
CDR3 DNA: TGTGCCAGCAGCCTCCGCGGGACAGCGAACACTGAAGCTTTCTTT

clone size: few
J gene: TRBJ2-3
D gene: TRBD1
V gene: TRBV28
CDR3 protein: CASRTPGGSQYF
CDR3 DNA: TGTGCCAGCAGGACCCCAGGGGGATCTCAGTATTTT

clone size: NA
J gene: TRBJ2-7
D gene: TRBD1
V gene: TRBV28
CDR3 protein: CASRAWTGGASEQYF
CDR3 DNA: TGTGCCAGCAGAGCCTGGACAGGGGGCGCGTCCGAGCAGTACTTC